These T cell receptor beta chains were read from a single sample in a study of shared clonotypes between healthy human individuals. Produced via immunoSEQ multiplex PCR; TCRdb's table is partial and in-frame only. The repertoire holds about 510,000 clones, approximately 79% seen once, with 13% in the top ten. Material: PBMCs. The receptors were gathered from a woman between 35 and 50 years old in good health. Some clones in this sample may be carry-over from other donors' samples. The CDR3 runs from the conserved cysteine through the conserved F or W. Fields, in order: D gene, clone size, J gene, V gene, CDR3 protein, CDR3 DNA. The D gene is left open where the match is weak. The listing skips clone size in some rows; elsewhere it reads once, few, many or a size class.

TRBD2 | NA | TRBJ2-3 | TRBV9 | CASSTRLAGGTDTQYF | TGTGCCAGCAGCACCCGACTAGCGGGAGGCACAGATACGCAGTATTTT
TRBD1 | NA | TRBJ2-7 | TRBV7-9 | CASSPGDRDLYEQYF | TGTGCCAGCAGCCCCGGGGACAGGGATCTCTACGAGCAGTACTTC
NA | NA | TRBJ1-4 | TRBV19 | CASRQGTHEKLFF | TGTGCCAGTAGACAGGGAACGCATGAAAAACTGTTTTTT
TRBD2 | NA | TRBJ2-3 | TRBV9 | CASSVGLASSTDTQYF | TGTGCCAGCAGCGTAGGACTAGCGTCTAGCACAGATACGCAGTATTTT
NA | NA | TRBJ2-1 | TRBV29-1 | CSVGEVSYNEQFF | TGCAGCGTTGGTGAGGTCTCCTACAATGAGCAGTTCTTC
NA | many | TRBJ1-2 | TRBV30 | CAWPRALGGYTF | TGTGCCTGGCCCCGGGCCCTTGGCGGCTACACCTTC
NA | NA | TRBJ2-5 | TRBV5-6 | CASSLAGALETQYF | TGTGCCAGCAGCTTGGCAGGGGCGTTGGAGACCCAGTACTTC
NA | NA | TRBJ2-7 | TRBV5-1 | CASSFQGNYEQYF | TGCGCCAGCAGCTTCCAGGGGAACTACGAGCAGTACTTC
NA | few | TRBJ1-5 | TRBV19 | CASRRLRDRVAQPQHF | TGTGCCAGTAGAAGACTCCGGGATAGAGTCGCTCAGCCCCAGCATTTT
TRBD1 | once | TRBJ2-5 | TRBV2 | CASRLDRGGETQYF | TGTGCCAGCAGATTGGACAGGGGAGGAGAGACCCAGTACTTC
NA | NA | TRBJ1-2 | TRBV10-3 | CAISEPSGGQGGPYGYTF | TGTGCCATCAGTGAGCCTTCCGGAGGGCAGGGAGGCCCCTATGGCTACACCTTC
NA | NA | TRBJ1-3 | TRBV19 | CASSTSTVSGNTIYF | TGTGCCAGTAGTACATCGACAGTATCTGGAAACACCATATATTTT
TRBD1 | once | TRBJ2-2 | TRBV9 | CASSVRQGSTGELFF | TGTGCCAGCAGCGTAAGACAGGGTTCAACCGGGGAGCTGTTTTTT
TRBD1 | NA | TRBJ2-2 | TRBV4-3 | CASSQMTGGADTGELFF | TGCGCCAGCAGCCAAATGACAGGGGGCGCGGACACCGGGGAGCTGTTTTTT
NA | NA | TRBJ1-1 | TRBV14 | CASSQDLGAAGTEAFF | TGTGCCAGCAGCCAAGATTTGGGGGCCGCGGGTACTGAAGCTTTCTTT
NA | NA | TRBJ1-1 | TRBV2 | CASTPSQGPVRTFF | TGTGCCAGCACTCCTTCCCAGGGACCCGTTAGAACTTTCTTT
TRBD1 | few | TRBJ1-1 | TRBV7-7 | CASSPPRGDSVSGTEAFF | TGTGCTAGCAGCCCGCCGAGGGGGGACAGTGTGTCGGGAACTGAAGCTTTCTTT
TRBD1 | NA | TRBJ1-1 | TRBV2 | CASRVGGGGYTEAFF | TGTGCCAGCAGGGTGGGAGGGGGCGGTTACACTGAAGCTTTCTTT
NA | NA | TRBJ1-1 | TRBV9 | CASSVEPEMNTEAFF | TGTGCCAGCAGCGTAGAGCCTGAGATGAACACTGAAGCTTTCTTT
NA | NA | TRBJ2-7 | TRBV18 | CASSPDAASEQYF | TGTGCCAGCTCACCGGACGCAGCCAGCGAGCAGTACTTC
TRBD1 | NA | TRBJ1-2 | TRBV29-1 | CSVRQGYGYTF | TGCAGCGTACGACAGGGGTATGGCTACACCTTC
TRBD1 | NA | TRBJ1-5 | TRBV28 | CASSSPTTGIMGQPQHF | TGTGCCAGCAGTTCCCCTACGACAGGGATCATGGGTCAGCCCCAGCATTTT
TRBD1 | few | TRBJ1-2 | TRBV5-6 | CASSLARGLYGYTF | TGTGCCAGCAGCTTGGCCAGGGGGCTCTATGGCTACACCTTC
NA | NA | TRBJ1-1 | TRBV11-2 | CASSADGYTEAFF | TGTGCCAGCAGCGCGGACGGATACACTGAAGCTTTCTTT
NA | NA | TRBJ1-4 | TRBV2 | CATKRGAHEKLFF | TGTGCCACCAAGAGGGGGGCCCATGAAAAACTGTTTTTT
TRBD2 | NA | TRBJ2-5 | TRBV5-1 | CASSSGLAGQETQYF | TGCGCCAGCAGCTCGGGACTAGCGGGGCAAGAGACCCAGTACTTC
NA | NA | TRBJ1-2 | TRBV11-2 | CASSGAIYGYTF | TGTGCCAGCAGCGGCGCTATCTATGGCTACACCTTC
NA | NA | TRBJ2-1 | TRBV21-1 | CASSIKGEDEQFF | TGTGCCAGCAGCATAAAGGGGGAAGATGAGCAGTTCTTC
NA | NA | TRBJ2-7 | TRBV15 | CATSRDGLASSYEQYF | TGTGCCACCAGCAGAGATGGGCTAGCGTCGTCCTACGAGCAGTACTTC
NA | NA | TRBJ2-1 | TRBV2 | CASSYTGSGEQFF | TGTGCCAGCAGTTATACAGGGTCGGGTGAGCAGTTCTTC
NA | NA | TRBJ1-1 | TRBV21-1 | CASRGQLATLRTEAFF | TGTGCCAGCAGGGGCCAGTTAGCTACACTTCGCACTGAAGCTTTCTTT
TRBD1 | NA | TRBJ1-2 | TRBV7-2 | CASSSYRGRGYGYTF | TGTGCCAGCAGCTCTTACAGGGGTCGGGGCTATGGCTACACCTTC
NA | once | TRBJ2-7 | TRBV18 | CASSRPQGEQYF | TGTGCCAGCTCACGACCCCAGGGCGAGCAGTACTTC
NA | many | TRBJ2-1 | TRBV5-1 | CASSRSGPIDEQFF | TGCGCCAGCAGCCGATCCGGGCCTATCGATGAGCAGTTCTTC
NA | NA | TRBJ2-3 | TRBV30 | CAWRYRGQDTQYF | TGTGCCTGGAGGTACCGGGGACAAGATACGCAGTATTTT
TRBD1 | NA | TRBJ1-3 | TRBV6-6 | CASSPWTGSSGNTIYF | TGTGCCAGCAGCCCCTGGACAGGCAGCTCTGGAAACACCATATATTTT
TRBD1 | NA | TRBJ2-7 | TRBV6-5 | CASSYRTGDYEQYF | TGTGCCAGCAGTTACAGGACAGGGGACTACGAGCAGTACTTC
TRBD2 | NA | TRBJ2-1 | TRBV4-1 | CASDPSGLAGVGNEQFF | TGCGCCAGCGACCCCTCGGGACTAGCGGGAGTGGGCAATGAGCAGTTCTTC
TRBD1 | NA | TRBJ1-5 | TRBV25-1 | CASSHRGTVSRNQPQHF | TGTGCCAGCAGTCATCGGGGGACAGTCAGCCGCAATCAGCCCCAGCATTTT
NA | NA | TRBJ2-5 | TRBV25-1 | CASHRSDRTGETQYF | TGTGCCAGCCACCGATCTGACAGGACGGGGGAGACCCAGTACTTC
NA | NA | TRBJ1-1 | TRBV6-1 | CASSFSGDTEAFF | TGTGCCAGCAGCTTCTCGGGCGACACTGAAGCTTTCTTT
TRBD2 | NA | TRBJ2-1 | TRBV5-1 | CASRWREATTYNEQFF | TGCGCCAGCAGATGGCGGGAGGCTACGACCTACAATGAGCAGTTCTTC
NA | NA | TRBJ2-4 | TRBV18 | CASSPQATGTAKNIQYF | TGTGCCAGCTCACCACAGGCGACCGGGACAGCCAAAAACATTCAGTACTTC
TRBD1 | NA | TRBJ1-4 | TRBV7-2 | CASSLETGVYEKLFF | TGTGCCAGCAGCTTAGAGACAGGGGTGTATGAAAAACTGTTTTTT
NA | NA | TRBJ1-1 | TRBV20-1 | CSAIPSTEAFF | TGCAGTGCTATCCCCTCCACTGAAGCTTTCTTT
TRBD1 | NA | TRBJ2-5 | TRBV10-3 | CAISETGTGDQETQYF | TGTGCCATCAGTGAGACCGGGACAGGGGACCAAGAGACCCAGTACTTC
TRBD1 | NA | TRBJ1-2 | TRBV30 | CAWREDRLNYGYTF | TGTGCCTGGCGTGAGGACAGGCTGAACTATGGCTACACCTTC
NA | once | TRBJ2-3 | TRBV9 | CASSGRSDTQYF | TGTGCCAGCAGCGGGCGGTCAGATACGCAGTATTTT
NA | medium-sized | TRBJ2-2 | TRBV6-1 | CASSLLGDTGELFF | TGTGCCAGCAGTCTTTTGGGGGACACCGGGGAGCTGTTTTTT
TRBD2 | NA | TRBJ2-2 | TRBV4-3 | CASSQDAGGNTGELFF | TGCGCCAGCAGCCAAGACGCGGGAGGTAACACCGGGGAGCTGTTTTTT
NA | NA | TRBJ1-4 | TRBV19 | CASSIAQFNEKLFF | TGTGCCAGTAGTATAGCACAGTTTAATGAAAAACTGTTTTTT
TRBD1 | NA | TRBJ1-4 | TRBV5-1 | CASSLGQGDEKLFF | TGCGCCAGCAGCTTGGGCCAGGGGGATGAAAAACTGTTTTTT
TRBD1 | NA | TRBJ1-2 | TRBV2 | CASSYTGEYTF | TGTGCCAGCAGTTACACAGGGGAATACACCTTC
NA | NA | TRBJ2-3 | TRBV18 | CASSPEIGADTQYF | TGTGCCAGCTCACCTGAGATAGGGGCAGATACGCAGTATTTT
NA | NA | TRBJ2-1 | TRBV6-1 | CASSDERPSAQFF | TGTGCCAGCAGTGATGAGCGGCCTTCAGCCCAGTTCTTC
NA | NA | TRBJ2-1 | TRBV6-5 | CASTTSPPNEQFF | TGTGCCAGCACCACCTCCCCTCCGAATGAGCAGTTCTTC
NA | NA | TRBJ1-4 | TRBV5-8 | CASSSYRAGGQNEKLFF | TGTGCCAGCAGCTCCTACCGTGCAGGTGGGCAGAATGAAAAACTGTTTTTT
TRBD2 | few | TRBJ2-1 | TRBV5-4 | CASSSQAGGNYNEQFF | TGTGCCAGCAGTTCCCAAGCGGGAGGAAATTACAATGAGCAGTTCTTC